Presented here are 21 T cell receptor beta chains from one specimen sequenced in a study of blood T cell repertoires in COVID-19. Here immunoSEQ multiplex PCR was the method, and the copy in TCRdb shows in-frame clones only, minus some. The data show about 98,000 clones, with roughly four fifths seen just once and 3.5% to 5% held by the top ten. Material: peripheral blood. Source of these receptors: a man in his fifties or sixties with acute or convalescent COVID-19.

CDR3 sequence (DNA): TGTGCCAGCAGCTTGCCCGGGACAGTAGCCAAAAACATTCAGTACTTC. As protein: CASSLPGTVAKNIQYF. The rearrangement links TRBV5-4 to TRBJ2-4, with 7 bases matching TRBD1. Unmatched junction bases numbered 4, after V lost 1 base and J lost 0 bases. Germline-derived CDR1 and CDR2 are SGHNT and YYREEE (reference sequence). The length of the CDR3 is 16 residues.

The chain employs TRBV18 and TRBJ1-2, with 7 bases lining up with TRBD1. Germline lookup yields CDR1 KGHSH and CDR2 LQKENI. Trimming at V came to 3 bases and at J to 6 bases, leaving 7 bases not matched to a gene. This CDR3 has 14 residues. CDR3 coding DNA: TGTGCCAGCTCACCTGGACAGGAAATAGATGGCTACACCTTC. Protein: CASSPGQEIDGYTF.

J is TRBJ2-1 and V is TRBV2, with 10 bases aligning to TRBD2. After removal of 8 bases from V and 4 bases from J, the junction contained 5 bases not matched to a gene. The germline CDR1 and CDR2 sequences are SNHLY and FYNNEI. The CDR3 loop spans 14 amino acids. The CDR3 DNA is TGTGCCAGCCTAGCGGGGGAAAAATACAATGAGCAGTTCTTC. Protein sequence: CASLAGEKYNEQFF.

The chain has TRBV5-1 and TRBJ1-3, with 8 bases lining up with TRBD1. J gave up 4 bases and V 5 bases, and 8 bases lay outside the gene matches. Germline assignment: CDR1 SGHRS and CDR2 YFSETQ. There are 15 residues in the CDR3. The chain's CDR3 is CASSERQGPGNTIYF. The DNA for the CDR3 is TGCGCCAGCAGTGAGAGACAGGGGCCGGGAAACACCATATATTTT.

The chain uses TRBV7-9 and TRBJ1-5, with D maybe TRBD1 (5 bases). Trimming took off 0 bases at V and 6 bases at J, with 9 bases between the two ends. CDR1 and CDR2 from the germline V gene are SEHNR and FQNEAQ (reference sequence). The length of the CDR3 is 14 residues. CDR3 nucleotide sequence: TGTGCCAGCAGCTTAGCAGGGGTCGGTCAGCCCCAGCATTTT. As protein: CASSLAGVGQPQHF.

CDR3 nucleotide sequence: TGTGCCAGCAGCTTAGGATTACAGCTGAACACTGAAGCTTTCTTT. Encoded protein: CASSLGLQLNTEAFF. The rearrangement links TRBV11-1 to TRBJ1-1; D is unclear. The CDR3 runs 15 residues. The V and J ends lost 1 base and 0 bases respectively, with 9 bases between them. Germline loops: CDR1 SGHAT, CDR2 FQDESV (reference sequence).

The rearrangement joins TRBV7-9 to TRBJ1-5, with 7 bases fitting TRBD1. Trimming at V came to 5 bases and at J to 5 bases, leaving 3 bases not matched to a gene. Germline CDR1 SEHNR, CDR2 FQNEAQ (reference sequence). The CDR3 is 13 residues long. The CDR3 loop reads CASSRQGDQPQHF. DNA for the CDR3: TGTGCCAGCAGCCGACAGGGAGATCAGCCCCAGCATTTT.

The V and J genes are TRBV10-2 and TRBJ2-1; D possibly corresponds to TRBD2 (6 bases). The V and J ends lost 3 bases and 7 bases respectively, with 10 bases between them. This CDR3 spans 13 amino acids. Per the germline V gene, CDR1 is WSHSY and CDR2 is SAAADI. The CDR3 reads CASSDPGLNEQFF. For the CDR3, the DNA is TGCGCCAGCAGTGACCCCGGACTAAATGAGCAGTTCTTC.

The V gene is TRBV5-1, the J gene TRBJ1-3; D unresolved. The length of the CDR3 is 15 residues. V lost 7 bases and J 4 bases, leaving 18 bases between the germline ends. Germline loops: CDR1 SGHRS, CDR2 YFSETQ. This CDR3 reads CASSLAGSRGNTIYF. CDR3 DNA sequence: TGCGCCAGCTCGCTAGCAGGTTCAAGGGGAAACACCATATATTTT.

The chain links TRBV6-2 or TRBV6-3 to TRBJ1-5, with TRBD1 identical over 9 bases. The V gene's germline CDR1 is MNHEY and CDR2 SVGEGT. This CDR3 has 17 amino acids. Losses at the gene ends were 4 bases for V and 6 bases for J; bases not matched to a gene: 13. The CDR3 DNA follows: TGTGCCAGCAGTTTTAAACTCGGACAGGGGAAAGGTCAGCCCCAGCATTTT. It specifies CASSFKLGQGKGQPQHF.

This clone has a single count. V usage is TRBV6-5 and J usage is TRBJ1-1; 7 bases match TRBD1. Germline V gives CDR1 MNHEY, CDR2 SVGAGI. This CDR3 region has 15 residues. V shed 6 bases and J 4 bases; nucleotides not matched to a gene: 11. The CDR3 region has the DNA TGTGCCAGCAGGAGGGGGCTGGGGGTGAGCACTGAAGCTTTCTTT. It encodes CASRRGLGVSTEAFF.

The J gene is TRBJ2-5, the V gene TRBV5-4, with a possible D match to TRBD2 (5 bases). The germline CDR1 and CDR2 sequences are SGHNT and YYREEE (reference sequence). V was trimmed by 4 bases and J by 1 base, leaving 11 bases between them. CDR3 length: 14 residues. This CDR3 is CASSQGLLQETQYF. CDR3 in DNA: TGTGCCAGCAGCCAAGGACTGCTCCAAGAGACCCAGTACTTC.

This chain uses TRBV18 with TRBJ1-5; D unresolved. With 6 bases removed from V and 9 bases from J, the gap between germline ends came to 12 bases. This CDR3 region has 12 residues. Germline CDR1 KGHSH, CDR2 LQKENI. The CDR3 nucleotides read TGTGCCAGCTCCTCGGCGGATGGGCCCCAGCATTTT. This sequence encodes CASSSADGPQHF.

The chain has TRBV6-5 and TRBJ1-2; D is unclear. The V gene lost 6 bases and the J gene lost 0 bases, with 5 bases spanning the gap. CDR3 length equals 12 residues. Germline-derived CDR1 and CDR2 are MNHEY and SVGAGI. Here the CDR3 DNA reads TGTGCCAGCAGCCGGGCTAACTATGGCTACACCTTC. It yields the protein CASSRANYGYTF.

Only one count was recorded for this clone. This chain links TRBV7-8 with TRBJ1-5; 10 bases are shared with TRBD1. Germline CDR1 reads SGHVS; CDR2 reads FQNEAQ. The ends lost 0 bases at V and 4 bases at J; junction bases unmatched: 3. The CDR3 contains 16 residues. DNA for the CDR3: TGTGCCAGCAGCTTAGCGGGACAGGGGACTAATCAGCCCCAGCATTTT. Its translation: CASSLAGQGTNQPQHF.

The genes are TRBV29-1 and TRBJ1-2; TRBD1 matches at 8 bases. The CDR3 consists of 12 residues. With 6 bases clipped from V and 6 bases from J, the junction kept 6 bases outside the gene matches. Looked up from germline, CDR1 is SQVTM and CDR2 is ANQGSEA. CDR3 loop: CSVRQGLDGYTF. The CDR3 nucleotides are TGCAGCGTCCGACAGGGGTTGGATGGCTACACCTTC.

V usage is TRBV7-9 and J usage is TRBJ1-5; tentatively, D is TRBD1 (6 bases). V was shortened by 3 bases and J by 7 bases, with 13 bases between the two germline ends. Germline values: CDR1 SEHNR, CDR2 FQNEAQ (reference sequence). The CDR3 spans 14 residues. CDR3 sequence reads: CASSLAQGSQPQHF. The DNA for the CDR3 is TGTGCCAGCAGCTTGGCTCAGGGGAGCCAGCCCCAGCATTTT.

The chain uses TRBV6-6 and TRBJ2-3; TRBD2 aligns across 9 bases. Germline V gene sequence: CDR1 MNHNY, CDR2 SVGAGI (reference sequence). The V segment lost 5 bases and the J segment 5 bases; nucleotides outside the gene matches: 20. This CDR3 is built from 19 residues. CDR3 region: CASSPNPPYTAGGLDTQYF. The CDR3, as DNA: TGTGCCAGCAGTCCTAACCCCCCCTATACAGCGGGGGGTTTAGATACGCAGTATTTT.

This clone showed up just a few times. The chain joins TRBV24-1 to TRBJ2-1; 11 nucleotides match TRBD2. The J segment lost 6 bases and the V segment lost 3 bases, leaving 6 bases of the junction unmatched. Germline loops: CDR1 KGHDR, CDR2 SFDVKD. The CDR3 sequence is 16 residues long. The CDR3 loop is CATSDGGSGRGNEQFF. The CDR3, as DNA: TGTGCCACCAGTGATGGCGGTAGCGGGAGGGGCAATGAGCAGTTCTTC.

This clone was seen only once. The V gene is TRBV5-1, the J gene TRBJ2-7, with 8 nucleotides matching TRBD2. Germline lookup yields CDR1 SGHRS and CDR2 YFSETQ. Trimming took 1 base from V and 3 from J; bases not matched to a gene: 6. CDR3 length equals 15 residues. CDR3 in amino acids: CASSLSTGGRYEQYF. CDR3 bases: TGCGCCAGCAGCTTGTCTACGGGGGGGCGCTACGAGCAGTACTTC.

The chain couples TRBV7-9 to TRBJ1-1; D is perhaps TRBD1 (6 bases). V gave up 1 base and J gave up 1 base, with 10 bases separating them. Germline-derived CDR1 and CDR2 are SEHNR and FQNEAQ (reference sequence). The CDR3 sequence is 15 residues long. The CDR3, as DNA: TGTGCCAGCAGCTTAGGGGACACCGGGAACACTGAAGCTTTCTTT. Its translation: CASSLGDTGNTEAFF.